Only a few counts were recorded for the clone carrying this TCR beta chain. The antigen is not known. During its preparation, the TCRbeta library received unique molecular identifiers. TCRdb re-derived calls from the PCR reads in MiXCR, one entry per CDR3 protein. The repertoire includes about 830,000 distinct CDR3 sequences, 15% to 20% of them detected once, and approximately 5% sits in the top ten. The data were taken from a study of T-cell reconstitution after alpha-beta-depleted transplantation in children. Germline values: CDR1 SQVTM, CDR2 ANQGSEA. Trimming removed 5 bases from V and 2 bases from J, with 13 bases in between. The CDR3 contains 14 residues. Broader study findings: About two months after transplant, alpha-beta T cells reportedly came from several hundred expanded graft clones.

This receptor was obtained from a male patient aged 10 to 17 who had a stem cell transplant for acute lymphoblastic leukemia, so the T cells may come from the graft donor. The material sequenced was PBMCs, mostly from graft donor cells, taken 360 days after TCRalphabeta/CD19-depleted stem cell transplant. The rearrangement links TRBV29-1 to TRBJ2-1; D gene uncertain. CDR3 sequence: CSVSDRGTYNEQFF. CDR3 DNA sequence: TGCAGCGTTTCGGACCGTGGGACCTACAATGAGCAGTTCTTC.